This TCR beta chain was sequenced in a study of OX40 agonist ivuxolimab in advanced cancers. Study context: Patients were under 90% male with ages roughly 20 to 90, mean roughly 64.

Of note for this clone: The same CDR3 also results from other DNA sequences found in this sample.

Here immunoSEQ multiplex PCR was the method, and the copy in TCRdb shows in-frame clones only, minus some. This table has approximately 70,000 clones, almost 85% appearing once. Germline values: CDR1 LNHNV, CDR2 YYDKDF (reference sequence). This CDR3 region has 14 residues. V was clipped by 6 bases and J by 5 bases, with 17 bases between them. This clonotype originated in an adult with an advanced solid tumor such as melanoma, head and neck, liver or kidney cancer. This material consisted of CD4+ or CD8+ T cells sorted from blood, taken in a trial of the OX40 agonist ivuxolimab. The J gene is TRBJ2-7, the V gene TRBV15; no clear D gene. The CDR3 protein is CATSPETWAHEQYF. DNA of the CDR3: TGTGCCACCAGTCCAGAGACGTGGGCCCACGAGCAGTACTTC. The full variable domain, in which reference TRBV15 and TRBJ2-7 provide the parts outside the CDR3, is DAMVIQNPRYQVTQFGKPVTLSCSQTLNHNVMYWYQQKSSQAPKLLFHYYDKDFNNEADTPDNFQSRRPNTSFCFLDIRSPGLGDTAMYLCATSPETWAHEQYFGPGTRLTVT.